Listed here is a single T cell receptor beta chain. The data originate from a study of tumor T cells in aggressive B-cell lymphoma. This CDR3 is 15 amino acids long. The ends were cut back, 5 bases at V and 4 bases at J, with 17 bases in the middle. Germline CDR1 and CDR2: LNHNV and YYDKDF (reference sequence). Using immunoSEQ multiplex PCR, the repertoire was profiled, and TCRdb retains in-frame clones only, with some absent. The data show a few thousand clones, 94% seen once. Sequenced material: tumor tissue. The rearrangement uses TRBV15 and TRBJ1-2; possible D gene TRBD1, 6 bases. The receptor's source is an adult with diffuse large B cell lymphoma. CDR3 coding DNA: TGTGCCACCAGCCCGGAGGAGGGAGGGGGCTATGGCTACACCTTC. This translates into CATSPEEGGGYGYTF.